This passage covers 31 T cell receptor beta chains from one sample sequenced in a study of T cell responses to AZD1222 COVID-19 vaccine. This table comes from immunoSEQ multiplex PCR, and its TCRdb copy is limited to in-frame clones, with some not included. The sample has more than 250,000 clones; more than 80% are singletons. This specimen was peripheral blood, taken on day 0 of AZD1222 vaccination. The receptors stem from an adult in good health.

This clone was observed a single time. The CDR3 loop reads CASNPAGAAYGYTF. The CDR3 coding sequence is TGCGCCAGCAACCCGGCAGGGGCGGCCTATGGCTACACCTTC. The chain combines TRBV5-1 with TRBJ1-2, with D possibly matching TRBD1 (6 bases). This CDR3 contains 14 residues. Trimming took off 6 bases at V and 4 bases at J, with 16 bases between the two ends. Germline V gene sequence: CDR1 SGHRS, CDR2 YFSETQ.

This chain joins TRBV7-8 and TRBJ2-7; D is uncertain. The CDR3 sequence is 15 residues long. CDR1 is SGHVS, CDR2 FQNEAQ, per germline. The V end lost 3 bases, the J end lost 1 base, and 13 bases lay between the germline ends. This CDR3 reads CASSFGRYGSYEQYF. The DNA for the CDR3 is TGTGCCAGCAGCTTCGGACGCTACGGTTCCTACGAGCAGTACTTC.

V is TRBV18 and J is TRBJ2-5; D is unresolved. Germline assignment: CDR1 KGHSH and CDR2 LQKENI. The CDR3 sequence is 13 residues long. V was trimmed by 7 bases and J by 1 base, leaving 10 bases between them. The CDR3 DNA reads TGTGCCAGCTGCGCCAGCGCCCAAGAGACCCAGTACTTC. Translated: CASCASAQETQYF.

The rearrangement uses TRBV19 and TRBJ2-1, with TRBD2 matching 10 bases. The CDR3 spans 15 residues. The junction had 11 bases not matched to a gene; V was cut back by 5 bases and J by 10 bases. CDR1 is LNHDA, CDR2 SQIVND, per germline (reference sequence). The CDR3 loop reads CASSWTSGFQSEQFF. CDR3 nucleotides: TGTGCCAGTAGTTGGACTAGCGGTTTTCAGTCGGAGCAGTTCTTC.

This rearrangement joins TRBV19 to TRBJ2-7, with D perhaps matching TRBD1 (6 bases). Germline CDR1 and CDR2: LNHDA and SQIVND (reference sequence). Trimming removed 5 bases at V and 3 bases at J, with 14 bases between. The CDR3 is made up of 14 amino acids. The CDR3 DNA reads TGTGCCAGTAGTGAGTACAGGGCGGTCTACGAGCAGTACTTC. The encoded protein is CASSEYRAVYEQYF.

In nucleotides, the CDR3 is TGTGCCAGCAGCCGAATAGCGGGCGTCCGGGCACACGAGCAGTACTTC. The encoded protein is CASSRIAGVRAHEQYF. The chain links TRBV3-1 (or the pseudogene TRBV3-2) to TRBJ2-7, with 7 positions matching TRBD2. The CDR3 runs 16 residues. Looked up from germline, CDR1 is LGHDT and CDR2 is YNNKEL (reference sequence). The V and J ends lost 4 bases and 5 bases, in that order; junction bases with no gene match: 14.

This rearrangement joins TRBV2 to TRBJ1-1, with TRBD1 identical over 7 bases. The CDR3 consists of 14 residues. V was pared by 5 bases and J by 0 bases, with 3 bases of the junction left unmatched. Germline lookup yields CDR1 SNHLY and CDR2 FYNNEI. The CDR3 DNA is TGTGCCAGCAGTACAGGGGCCCTGAACACTGAAGCTTTCTTT. This codes for CASSTGALNTEAFF.

This chain connects TRBV19 to TRBJ2-1; D not resolved. The V end was cut by 9 bases, the J end by 8 bases, with 11 bases between. The CDR3 has 11 amino acids. Germline values: CDR1 LNHDA, CDR2 SQIVND (reference sequence). As DNA, the CDR3 is TGTGCCAGCCAGTCCGCAGATGAGCAGTTCTTC. It encodes CASQSADEQFF.

As for this clone: The identical CDR3 is also encoded by other nucleotide sequences in the sample. The rearrangement joins TRBV5-1 to TRBJ1-2, with D hard to call. The CDR3 consists of 13 residues. Germline V gene lookup returns CDR1 SGHRS and CDR2 YFSETQ. With 0 bases removed from V and 4 bases from J, the gap between germline ends came to 7 bases. The CDR3 DNA reads TGCGCCAGCAGCTTGGACAGATTCTATGGCTACACCTTC. Its protein is CASSLDRFYGYTF.

The chain joins TRBV18 to TRBJ2-7, with 14 bases fitting TRBD2. CDR1 KGHSH and CDR2 LQKENI come from the germline V gene. Trimming removed 3 bases from V and 5 bases from J; junction bases left unmatched: 6. This CDR3 spans 16 amino acids. The CDR3 reads CASSPGLAGAVNEQYF. CDR3 DNA: TGTGCCAGCTCACCGGGACTAGCGGGAGCAGTCAACGAGCAGTACTTC.

V gene TRBV5-6 combines with J gene TRBJ1-1; D is perhaps TRBD1 (5 bases). CDR1 is SGHDT, CDR2 YYEEEE, per germline. Trimming took off 3 bases at V and 4 bases at J, with 13 bases between the two ends. The length of the CDR3 is 14 residues. For the CDR3, the DNA is TGTGCCAGCAGCTCCCTAGGGACGAGCACTGAAGCTTTCTTT. Its protein product is CASSSLGTSTEAFF.

The V and J genes are TRBV3-1 (or the pseudogene TRBV3-2) and TRBJ2-7; 8 nucleotides align to TRBD2. There are 14 residues in the CDR3. The V gene's germline CDR1 is LGHDT and CDR2 YNNKEL (reference sequence). Trimming cost V 4 bases and J 2 bases; bases outside gene matches: 4. The CDR3 spells CASSPSGYTYEQYF. The CDR3, as DNA: TGTGCCAGCAGCCCTAGCGGGTATACCTACGAGCAGTACTTC.

This clone was detected once. The chain recombines TRBV5-1 with TRBJ1-4; maybe TRBD1 (6 bases). The germline V gene encodes CDR1 SGHRS and CDR2 YFSETQ. This CDR3 has 15 amino acids. Trimming shortened V by 1 base and J by 4 bases, and 11 bases separated the two germline ends. CDR3 DNA: TGCGCCAGCAGCTTGACAGGGAACTTTAATGAAAAACTGTTTTTT. Translating gives CASSLTGNFNEKLFF.

CDR3 region: CASSLEAVYDTGELFF. CDR3 coding DNA: TGCGCCAGCAGCTTGGAGGCAGTTTACGACACCGGGGAGCTGTTTTTT. The V call is TRBV5-1, the J call TRBJ2-2; D not certain. Germline V gives CDR1 SGHRS, CDR2 YFSETQ. The CDR3 covers 16 residues. The germline V and J ends were trimmed by 0 bases and 3 bases, with 12 bases remaining between them.

This clone was observed a single time. The chain couples TRBV3-1 (or the pseudogene TRBV3-2) to TRBJ2-7, with 8 positions matching TRBD1. The CDR3 consists of 12 residues. V was clipped by 2 bases and J by 6 bases; unmatched bases: 0. Germline V gene data show CDR1 as LGHDT and CDR2 as YNNKEL (reference sequence). The CDR3 here is CASSQTGGEQYF. CDR3 nucleotides: TGTGCCAGCAGCCAAACAGGGGGCGAGCAGTACTTC.

The table lists this clone with a count of one. The chain links TRBV5-1 to TRBJ1-6; D might be TRBD1 (6 bases). Trimming cost V 3 bases and J 2 bases, with 9 bases left between them. The CDR3 loop spans 15 amino acids. Germline loops: CDR1 SGHRS, CDR2 YFSETQ. The CDR3 DNA reads as TGCGCCAGCAGCTCCTCAGGGGCCTATAATTCACCCCTCCACTTT. This codes for CASSSSGAYNSPLHF.

This chain connects TRBV13 to TRBJ2-7, with D tentatively TRBD2 (5 bases). CDR3 length: 15 amino acids. V lost 7 bases and J 6 bases, leaving 22 bases between the germline ends. Germline values: CDR1 PRHDT, CDR2 FYEKMQ (reference sequence). In nucleotides, the CDR3 is TGTGCCAGCAAACGTCAGGCTAGCAATCCGAGCGAGCAGTACTTC. This codes for CASKRQASNPSEQYF. The full variable domain, completed using reference TRBV13 and TRBJ2-7, is AAGVIQSPRHLIKEKRETATLKCYPIPRHDTVYWYQQGPGQDPQFLISFYEKMQSDKGSIPDRFSAQQFSDYHSELNMSSLELGDSALYFCASKRQASNPSEQYFGPGTRLTVT.

V usage is TRBV5-1 and J usage is TRBJ2-2; 7 bases line up with TRBD2. The CDR3 loop spans 15 amino acids. J was trimmed by 0 bases and V by 4 bases; bases with no gene match: 3. Germline V gene lookup returns CDR1 SGHRS and CDR2 YFSETQ. The CDR3 nucleotides are TGCGCCAGCAGCCGAGCGGGACCGAACACCGGGGAGCTGTTTTTT. This gives the protein CASSRAGPNTGELFF. The full variable domain, its missing parts supplied by reference TRBV5-1 and TRBJ2-2, is KAGVTQTPRYLIKTRGQQVTLSCSPISGHRSVSWYQQTPGQGLQFLFEYFSETQRNKGNFPGRFSGRQFSNSRSEMNVSTLELGDSALYLCASSRAGPNTGELFFGEGSRLTVL.

As to this clone: Distinct nucleotide sequences in the sample also encode this CDR3. The chain is built from TRBV28 and TRBJ1-1; possibly TRBD1 for D (5 bases). V lost 6 bases to trimming and J lost 4 bases, with 12 bases between them. From germline, CDR1 is MDHEN and CDR2 SYDVKM. There are 13 residues in the CDR3. The CDR3 reads CASSSPGSTEAFF. CDR3 in DNA: TGTGCCAGCAGCAGCCCAGGGTCCACTGAAGCTTTCTTT.

V and J are TRBV6-5 and TRBJ2-1, with D perhaps matching TRBD2 (5 bases). V lost 8 bases to trimming and J lost 3 bases, with 11 bases between them. The CDR3 loop spans 13 amino acids. CDR1 is MNHEY and CDR2 is SVGAGI in the germline V gene. The CDR3 nucleotides are TGTGCCAGCGGAAGGGAGATCTACAATGAGCAGTTCTTC. It specifies CASGREIYNEQFF.

The rearrangement joins TRBV14 to TRBJ2-7, with 10 bases lining up with TRBD1. The CDR3 spans 14 residues. Germline CDR1 reads SGHDN; CDR2 reads FVKESK. The CDR3 region has the DNA TGTGCGGGTCTCGAGTGGACAGGGGGTTACGAGCAGTACTTC. The encoded protein is CAGLEWTGGYEQYF.

The chain is built from TRBV25-1 and TRBJ2-7; the D gene is possibly TRBD1 (5 bases). Trimming took 3 bases from V and 7 from J, leaving 16 bases between them. Looked up from germline, CDR1 is MGHDK and CDR2 is SYGVNS. The CDR3 runs to 14 residues. This CDR3 reads CASSDETVRYEQYF. In DNA form, the CDR3 reads TGTGCCAGCAGTGACGAGACAGTCCGTTATGAGCAGTACTTC.

This rearrangement joins TRBV3-1 (or the pseudogene TRBV3-2) to TRBJ2-5; TRBD2 matches 8 bases. The ends lost 1 base at V and 5 bases at J; junction bases unmatched: 3. This CDR3 has 14 amino acids. Germline CDR1 LGHDT, CDR2 YNNKEL (reference sequence). The CDR3 bases are TGTGCCAGCAGCCAAGGTCGGGGGGGGGAGACCCAGTACTTC. The encoded protein is CASSQGRGGETQYF.

The V call is TRBV28, the J call TRBJ2-1, with TRBD2 as a possible D gene (5 bases). Trimming pared 4 bases from V and 2 bases from J, leaving 9 bases between. This CDR3 has 14 residues. From germline, CDR1 is MDHEN and CDR2 SYDVKM. The CDR3 loop reads CASSSTSPYNEQFF. The CDR3 DNA is TGTGCCAGCAGTTCAACTAGTCCCTACAATGAGCAGTTCTTC.

The V and J genes are TRBV7-9 and TRBJ2-7; 7 bases agree with TRBD2. Per germline, CDR1 SEHNR and CDR2 FQNEAQ (reference sequence). Germline trimming cut 1 base from V and 7 bases from J; bases unmatched to any gene: 7. The CDR3 is 14 residues long. The CDR3 is CASSLGGGKGEQYF. CDR3 sequence (DNA): TGTGCCAGCAGCTTAGGCGGGGGAAAGGGGGAGCAGTACTTC.

This chain links TRBV29-1 with TRBJ2-7; D possibly uses TRBD1 or TRBD2 (5 bases each). This CDR3 has 12 residues. CDR1 SQVTM and CDR2 ANQGSEA come from the germline V gene. V was clipped by 7 bases and J by 1 base, with 11 bases between them. CDR3 coding DNA: TGCAGCGCCGGGGACGGATCCTACGAGCAGTACTTC. It yields the protein CSAGDGSYEQYF.

This sequence joins TRBV5-1 and TRBJ2-1, with 12 positions matching TRBD1. V dropped 4 bases and J dropped 5; count of bases not matched to a gene: 4. This CDR3 is built from 15 residues. Germline lookup yields CDR1 SGHRS and CDR2 YFSETQ. The DNA of the CDR3 is TGCGCCAGCAGCCCGGGACAGGGGGCCCACAATGAGCAGTTCTTC. Amino acids: CASSPGQGAHNEQFF.

The chain uses TRBV7-2 and TRBJ2-3, with D perhaps matching TRBD2 (5 bases). The CDR3 totals 14 residues. Trimming cost V 5 bases and J 4 bases, with 13 bases left between them. Germline V gene sequence: CDR1 SGHTA, CDR2 FQGNSA. In nucleotides, the CDR3 is TGTGCCAGCAGCCCACCTAGCTCCCCAGATACGCAGTATTTT. Translated: CASSPPSSPDTQYF.

Here the CDR3 reads CASSPGASSSYNEQFF. DNA of the CDR3: TGCGCCAGCAGCCCCGGTGCGTCGAGCTCCTACAATGAGCAGTTCTTC. The chain couples TRBV5-1 to TRBJ2-1; D is uncertain. Germline V lookup: CDR1 SGHRS, CDR2 YFSETQ. CDR3 size: 16 residues. The V end lost 4 bases, the J end lost 0 bases, and 14 bases lay between the germline ends.

The chain has TRBV29-1 and TRBJ2-5, with a weak D call TRBD1 (8 bases). This CDR3 comprises 15 residues. Trimming pared 7 bases from V and 3 bases from J, leaving 21 bases between. In germline, CDR1 is SQVTM, CDR2 ANQGSEA. Written as DNA, the CDR3 is TGCAGCGGGACAGGGAAAGGGGGGGCGAAAGAGACCCAGTACTTC. This codes for CSGTGKGGAKETQYF.

Here the CDR3 reads CASRSDRGPRHEQYF. The DNA for the CDR3 is TGTGCCAGCAGGTCCGACAGGGGCCCCAGGCACGAGCAGTACTTC. V and J are TRBV6-5 and TRBJ2-7; 8 positions agree with TRBD1. With 6 bases clipped from V and 5 bases from J, the junction kept 12 bases outside the gene matches. CDR3 size: 15 residues. The germline gives CDR1 MNHEY, CDR2 SVGAGI.